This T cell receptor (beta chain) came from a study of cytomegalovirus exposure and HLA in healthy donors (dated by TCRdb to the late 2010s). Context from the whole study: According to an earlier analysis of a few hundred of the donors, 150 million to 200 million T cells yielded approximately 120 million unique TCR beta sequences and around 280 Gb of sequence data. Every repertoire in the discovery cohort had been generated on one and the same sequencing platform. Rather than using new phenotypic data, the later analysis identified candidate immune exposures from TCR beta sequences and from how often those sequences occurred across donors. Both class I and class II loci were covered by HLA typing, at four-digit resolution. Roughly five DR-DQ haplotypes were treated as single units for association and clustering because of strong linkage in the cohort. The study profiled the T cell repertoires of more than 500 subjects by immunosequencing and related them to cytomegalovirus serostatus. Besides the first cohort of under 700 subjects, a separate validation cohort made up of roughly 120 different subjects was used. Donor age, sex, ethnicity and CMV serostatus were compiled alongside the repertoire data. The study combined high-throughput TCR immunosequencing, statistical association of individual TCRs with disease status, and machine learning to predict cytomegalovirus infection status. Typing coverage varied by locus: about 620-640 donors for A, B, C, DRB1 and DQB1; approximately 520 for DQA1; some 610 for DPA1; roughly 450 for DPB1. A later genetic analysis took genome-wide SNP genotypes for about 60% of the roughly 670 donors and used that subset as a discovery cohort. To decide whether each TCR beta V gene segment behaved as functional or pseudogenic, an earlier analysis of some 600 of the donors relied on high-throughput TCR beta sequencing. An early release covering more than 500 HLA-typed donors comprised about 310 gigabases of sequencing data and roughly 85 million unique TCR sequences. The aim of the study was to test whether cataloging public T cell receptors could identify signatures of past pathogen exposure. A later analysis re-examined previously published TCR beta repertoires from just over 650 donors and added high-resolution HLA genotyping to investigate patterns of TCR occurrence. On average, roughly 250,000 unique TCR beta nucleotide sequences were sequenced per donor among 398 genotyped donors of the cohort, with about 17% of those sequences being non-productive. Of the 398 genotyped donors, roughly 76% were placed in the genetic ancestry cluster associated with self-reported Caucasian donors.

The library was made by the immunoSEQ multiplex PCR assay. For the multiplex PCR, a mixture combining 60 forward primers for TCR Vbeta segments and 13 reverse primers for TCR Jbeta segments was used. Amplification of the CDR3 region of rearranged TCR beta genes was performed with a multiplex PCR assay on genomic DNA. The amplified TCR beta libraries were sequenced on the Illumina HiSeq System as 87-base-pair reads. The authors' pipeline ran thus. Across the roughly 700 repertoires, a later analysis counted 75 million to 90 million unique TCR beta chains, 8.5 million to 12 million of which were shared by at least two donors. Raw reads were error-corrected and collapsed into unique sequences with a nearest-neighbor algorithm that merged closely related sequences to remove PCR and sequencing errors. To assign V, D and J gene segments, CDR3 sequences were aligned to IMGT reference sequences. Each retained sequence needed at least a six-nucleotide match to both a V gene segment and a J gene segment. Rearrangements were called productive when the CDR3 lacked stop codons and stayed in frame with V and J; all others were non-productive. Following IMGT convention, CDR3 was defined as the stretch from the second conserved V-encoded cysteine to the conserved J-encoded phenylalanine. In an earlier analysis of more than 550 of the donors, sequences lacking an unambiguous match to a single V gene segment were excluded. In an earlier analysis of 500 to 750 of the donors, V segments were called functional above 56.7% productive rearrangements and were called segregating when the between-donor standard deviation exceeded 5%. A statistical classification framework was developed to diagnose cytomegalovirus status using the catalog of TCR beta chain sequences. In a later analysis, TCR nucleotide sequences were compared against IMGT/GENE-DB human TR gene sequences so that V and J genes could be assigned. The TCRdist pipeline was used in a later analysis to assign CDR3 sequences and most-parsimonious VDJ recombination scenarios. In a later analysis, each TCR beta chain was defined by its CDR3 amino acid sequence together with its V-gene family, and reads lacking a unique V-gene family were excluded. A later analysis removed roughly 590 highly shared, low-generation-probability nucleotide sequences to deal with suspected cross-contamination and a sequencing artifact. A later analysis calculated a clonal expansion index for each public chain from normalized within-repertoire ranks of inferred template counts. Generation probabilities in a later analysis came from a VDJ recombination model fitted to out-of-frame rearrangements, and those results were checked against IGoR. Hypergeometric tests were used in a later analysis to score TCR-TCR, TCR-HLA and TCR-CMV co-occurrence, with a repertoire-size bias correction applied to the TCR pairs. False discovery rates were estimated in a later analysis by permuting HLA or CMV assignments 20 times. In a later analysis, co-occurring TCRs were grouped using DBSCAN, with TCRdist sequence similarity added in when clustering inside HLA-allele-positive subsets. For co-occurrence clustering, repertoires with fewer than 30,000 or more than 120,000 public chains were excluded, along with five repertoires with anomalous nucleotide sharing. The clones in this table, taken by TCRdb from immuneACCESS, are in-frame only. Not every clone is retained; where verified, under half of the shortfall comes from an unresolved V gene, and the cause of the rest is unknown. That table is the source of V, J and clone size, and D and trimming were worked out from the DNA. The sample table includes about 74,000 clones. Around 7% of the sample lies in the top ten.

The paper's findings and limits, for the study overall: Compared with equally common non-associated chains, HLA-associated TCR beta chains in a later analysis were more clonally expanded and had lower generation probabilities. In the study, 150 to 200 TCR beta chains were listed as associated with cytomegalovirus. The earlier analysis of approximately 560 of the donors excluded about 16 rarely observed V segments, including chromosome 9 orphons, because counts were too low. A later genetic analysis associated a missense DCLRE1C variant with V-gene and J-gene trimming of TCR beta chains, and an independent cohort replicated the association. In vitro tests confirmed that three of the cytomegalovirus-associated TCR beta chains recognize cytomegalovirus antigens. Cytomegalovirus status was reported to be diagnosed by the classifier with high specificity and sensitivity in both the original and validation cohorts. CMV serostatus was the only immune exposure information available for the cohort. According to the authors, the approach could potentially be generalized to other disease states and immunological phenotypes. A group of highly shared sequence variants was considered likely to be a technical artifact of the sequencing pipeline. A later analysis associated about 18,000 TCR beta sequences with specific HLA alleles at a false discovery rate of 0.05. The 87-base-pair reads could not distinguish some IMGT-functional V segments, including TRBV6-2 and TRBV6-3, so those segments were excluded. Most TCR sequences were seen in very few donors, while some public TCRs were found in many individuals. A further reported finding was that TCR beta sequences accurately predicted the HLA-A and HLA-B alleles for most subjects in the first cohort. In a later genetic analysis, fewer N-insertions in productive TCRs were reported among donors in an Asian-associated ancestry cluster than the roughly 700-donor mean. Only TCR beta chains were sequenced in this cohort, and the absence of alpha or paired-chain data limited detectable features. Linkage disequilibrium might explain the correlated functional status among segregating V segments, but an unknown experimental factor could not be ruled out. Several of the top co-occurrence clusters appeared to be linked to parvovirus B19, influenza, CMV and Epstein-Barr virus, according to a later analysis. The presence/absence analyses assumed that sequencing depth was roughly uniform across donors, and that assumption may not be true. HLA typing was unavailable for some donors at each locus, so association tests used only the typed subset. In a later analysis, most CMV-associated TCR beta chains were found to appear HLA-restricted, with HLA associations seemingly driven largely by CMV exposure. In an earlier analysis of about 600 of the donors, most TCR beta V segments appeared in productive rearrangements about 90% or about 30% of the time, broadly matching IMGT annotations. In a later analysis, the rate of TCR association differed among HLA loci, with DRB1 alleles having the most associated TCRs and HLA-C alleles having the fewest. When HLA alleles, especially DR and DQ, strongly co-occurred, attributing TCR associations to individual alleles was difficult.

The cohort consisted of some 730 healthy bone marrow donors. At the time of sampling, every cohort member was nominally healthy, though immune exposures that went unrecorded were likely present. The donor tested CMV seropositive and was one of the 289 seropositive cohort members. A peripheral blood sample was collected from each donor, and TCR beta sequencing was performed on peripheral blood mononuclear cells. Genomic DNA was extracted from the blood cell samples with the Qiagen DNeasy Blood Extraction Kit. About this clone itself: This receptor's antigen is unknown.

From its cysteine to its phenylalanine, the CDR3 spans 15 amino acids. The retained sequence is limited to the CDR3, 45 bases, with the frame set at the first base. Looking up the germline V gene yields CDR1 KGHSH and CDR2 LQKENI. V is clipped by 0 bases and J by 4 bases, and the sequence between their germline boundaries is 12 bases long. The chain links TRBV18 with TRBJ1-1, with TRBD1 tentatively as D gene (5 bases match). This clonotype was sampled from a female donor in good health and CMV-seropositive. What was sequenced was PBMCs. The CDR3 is CASSPPQGGGTEAFF. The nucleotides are TGTGCCAGCTCACCACCTCAGGGCGGGGGCACTGAAGCTTTCTTT.